The 10 T cell receptor beta chains reported below all come from one sample, sequenced in a study of beta chain features in type 1 diabetes (dated by TCRdb to 2016 to 2018). Here is what the overall study found, with its caveats: Type 1 diabetes patients showed a moderate but significant shortening of TCRB CDR3 length in all four CD4+ subsets.

No antigens are known for them. The library was produced with the immunoSEQ multiplex PCR assay. The entire amount of isolated RNA was reverse transcribed using the High Capacity cDNA Reverse Transcription Kit, so the sequenced TCRB transcripts were expressed ones. TCRdb holds this immuneACCESS table with in-frame rearrangements only. Some clones are missing; in checked studies, unresolved V genes explain under half, and the rest has no known cause. This sample comprises 100,000 to 150,000 clones, 16% of them detected only once. Jointly, the top ten make up over 2% of the sample. Material: central memory CD4+ T cells from blood. These receptors were obtained from a man aged 25-45 years with type 1 diabetes.

The chain employs TRBV11-3 and TRBJ2-7; 9 bases match TRBD2. Germline CDR1 is SGHNT and CDR2 is YENEEA. This CDR3 spans 14 amino acids. V gave up 6 bases and J gave up 3 bases; unmatched junction bases: 6. CDR3 nucleotides: TGTGCCAGCAGTCGTAGCGGGGGCGGCTACGAGCAGTACTTC. Residues: CASSRSGGGYEQYF. The complete variable domain, with remaining parts taken from reference TRBV11-3 and TRBJ2-7, reads EAGVVQSPRYKIIEKKQPVAFWCNPISGHNTLYWYLQNLGQGPELLIRYENEEAVDDSQLPKDRFSAERLKGVDSTLKIQPAELGDSAVYLCASSRSGGGYEQYFGPGTRLTVT.

In its sample, this clone was seen a few times. The V call is TRBV7-2, the J call TRBJ2-3; 8 nucleotides line up with TRBD1. The CDR3 spans 13 residues. The V and J ends lost 10 bases and 4 bases, in that order; junction bases with no gene match: 7. Germline V CDR1 and CDR2: SGHTA, FQGNSA. This CDR3 reads CATNGQGPDTQYF. For the CDR3, the DNA is TGTGCCACGAACGGACAGGGACCAGATACGCAGTATTTT.

By sample fraction, this clone is medium-sized. This chain links TRBV28 with TRBJ2-2; D remains ambiguous. Germline CDR1 is MDHEN and CDR2 is SYDVKM. The V gene lost 10 bases and the J gene lost 11 bases, with 17 bases spanning the gap. The CDR3 is made up of 12 amino acids. CDR3 coding DNA: TGTGCCACTCGATACCCTCACGATGAGCTGTTTTTT. It yields the protein CATRYPHDELFF.

V is TRBV5-1 and J is TRBJ1-2; no firm D call. CDR1 SGHRS and CDR2 YFSETQ come from the germline V gene. V lost 3 bases, J lost 5 bases, and 14 bases lay in between. The CDR3 is 14 residues long. CDR3 region: CASSSEDPVYGYTF. The CDR3 DNA is TGCGCCAGCAGCTCCGAGGATCCCGTTTATGGCTACACCTTC.

The chain links TRBV18 to TRBJ2-5, with a possible D match to TRBD2 (5 bases). There are 14 residues in the CDR3. CDR1 is KGHSH and CDR2 is LQKENI in the germline V gene. V lost 3 bases to trimming and J lost 3 bases, with 11 bases between them. As DNA, the CDR3 is TGTGCCAGCTCACCTCGGGGTCAGGAAGAGACCCAGTACTTC. Translating it yields CASSPRGQEETQYF.

This sequence joins TRBV25-1 and TRBJ1-6; D may be TRBD1 (5 bases). The CDR3 is 14 residues long. Germline CDR1 is MGHDK and CDR2 is SYGVNS. The V gene lost 4 bases and the J gene lost 11 bases, with 15 bases spanning the gap. The CDR3 loop is CASSAAEGRPPLHF. CDR3 in DNA: TGTGCCAGCAGTGCAGCTGAGGGACGACCACCCCTCCACTTT.

The chain links TRBV7-8 to TRBJ2-7; TRBD2 matches at 11 bases. The junction had 6 bases not matched to a gene; V was cut back by 5 bases and J by 0 bases. The germline V gene has CDR1 SGHVS and CDR2 FQNEAQ. This CDR3 contains 16 residues. The CDR3 spells CASSKYSGGDSYEQYF. DNA for the CDR3: TGTGCCAGCAGCAAATATAGCGGGGGGGACTCCTACGAGCAGTACTTC.

This clone was seen more than once but under ten times. The chain carries TRBV7-9 and TRBJ2-2, with a weak D call TRBD1 (6 bases). The germline V and J ends were trimmed by 6 bases and 5 bases, with 16 bases remaining between them. CDR1 is SEHNR, CDR2 FQNEAQ, per germline (reference sequence). This CDR3 is 15 amino acids long. The CDR3 reads CASRKEQGLTGELFF. CDR3 coding DNA: TGTGCCAGCAGGAAGGAACAGGGCCTTACCGGGGAGCTGTTTTTT. Combining the CDR3 with reference TRBV7-9 and TRBJ2-2 gives the whole variable domain DTGVSQNPRHKITKRGQNVTFRCDPISEHNRLYWYRQTLGQGPEFLTYFQNEAQLEKSRLLSDRFSAERPKGSFSTLEIQRTEQGDSAMYLCASRKEQGLTGELFFGEGSRLTVL.

This clone was counted only a few times. The rearrangement uses TRBV4-3 and TRBJ2-1, with D unresolved. Germline CDR1 LGHNA, CDR2 YSLEER. V shed 1 base and J shed 9 bases, with 13 bases lying between them. The CDR3 sequence is 14 residues long. The CDR3 here is CASSQGRWIAEQFF. The CDR3 DNA follows: TGCGCCAGCAGCCAAGGCCGCTGGATAGCTGAGCAGTTCTTC.

This clone was recorded a few times. This rearrangement joins TRBV2 to TRBJ2-1; 9 positions match TRBD1. This CDR3 region has 15 residues. The trim removed 2 bases at V and 6 bases at J, leaving 5 bases unmatched. The germline gives CDR1 SNHLY, CDR2 FYNNEI. CDR3 amino acids: CASSEPGQGGNEQFF. The CDR3 DNA sequence: TGTGCCAGCAGTGAACCGGGACAGGGCGGCAATGAGCAGTTCTTC.